The 8 T cell receptor beta chains below were found in one sample sequenced in a study of chemoradiotherapy in HPV16-positive cancers. The protocol was immunoSEQ multiplex PCR, while the TCRdb copy is restricted to in-frame clones and leaves out a portion. The profile shows about 19,000 clones, more than 80% of them singletons. The source was blood, collected from a patient who underwent chemoradiotherapy. The source is a human donor with HPV-associated anogenital cancer.

The chain is built from TRBV7-6 and TRBJ1-4; D perhaps matches TRBD1 (5 bases). Germline lookup yields CDR1 SGHVS and CDR2 FNYEAQ. The CDR3 is 14 amino acids. Between the trimmed V and J ends, which lost 4 bases and 6 bases, there was a span of 12 bases. The CDR3 sequence: CASSWDGEDEKLFF. CDR3 nucleotides: TGTGCCAGCAGCTGGGACGGGGAAGATGAAAAACTGTTTTTT.

This chain connects TRBV7-2 to TRBJ1-5; unclear D gene. Germline CDR1 SGHTA, CDR2 FQGNSA. The V end lost 1 base, the J end lost 2 bases, and 12 bases lay between the germline ends. The CDR3 length is 16 residues. CDR3 loop: CASSLVALGGNQPQHF. For the CDR3, the DNA is TGTGCCAGCAGCTTAGTAGCCCTTGGCGGCAATCAGCCCCAGCATTTT.

This clone appeared a single time. This chain uses TRBV7-2 with TRBJ2-2; D could derive from TRBD1 or TRBD2 (6 bases each). The CDR3 runs 15 residues. The V gene lost 0 bases and the J gene lost 4 bases, with 9 bases spanning the gap. Germline CDR1 reads SGHTA; CDR2 reads FQGNSA. The CDR3 spells CASSLARGGTGELFF. CDR3 nucleotide sequence: TGTGCCAGCAGCTTAGCCAGGGGAGGCACCGGGGAGCTGTTTTTT.

This chain uses TRBV29-1 with TRBJ1-1, with D possibly matching TRBD1 (6 bases). Trimming shortened V by 4 bases and J by 8 bases, and 14 bases separated the two germline ends. Germline-derived CDR1 and CDR2 are SQVTM and ANQGSEA. The CDR3 consists of 12 residues. This CDR3 reads CSVGGGASEAFF. CDR3 DNA sequence: TGCAGCGTTGGCGGGGGGGCCTCCGAAGCTTTCTTT.

The rearrangement uses TRBV2 and TRBJ1-6; D is ambiguous. Trimming took 3 bases from V and 0 from J, leaving 6 bases between them. CDR1 and CDR2 from the germline V gene are SNHLY and FYNNEI. This CDR3 spans 15 amino acids. CDR3 loop: CASSERSSYNSPLHF. CDR3 sequence (DNA): TGTGCCAGCAGTGAGCGGAGCTCCTATAATTCACCCCTCCACTTT.

The rearrangement links TRBV5-6 to TRBJ1-1; 7 bases fit TRBD1. Germline CDR1 is SGHDT and CDR2 is YYEEEE. With 4 bases clipped from V and 4 bases from J, the junction kept 4 bases outside the gene matches. The CDR3 consists of 13 residues. The CDR3 protein is CASSLGQVTEAFF. CDR3 DNA sequence: TGTGCCAGCAGCCTAGGACAGGTCACTGAAGCTTTCTTT.

The chain uses TRBV19 and TRBJ2-5; D unclear. V lost 0 bases, J lost 2 bases, and 10 bases lay in between. This CDR3 comprises 15 residues. Germline CDR1 LNHDA, CDR2 SQIVND (reference sequence). DNA of the CDR3: TGTGCCAGTAGTATAGAAGCAGCGAAACAAGAGACCCAGTACTTC. Its protein is CASSIEAAKQETQYF. The variable domain in full, with the rest retrieved from reference TRBV19 and TRBJ2-5, is DGGITQSPKYLFRKEGQNVTLSCEQNLNHDAMYWYRQDPGQGLRLIYYSQIVNDFQKGDIAEGYSVSREKKESFPLTVTSAQKNPTAFYLCASSIEAAKQETQYFGPGTRLLVL.

The chain recombines TRBV11-1 with TRBJ1-5; the D gene is possibly TRBD1 (5 bases). Germline V gene data show CDR1 as SGHAT and CDR2 as FQDESV (reference sequence). Trimming shortened V by 5 bases and J by 3 bases, and 8 bases separated the two germline ends. The CDR3 loop spans 13 amino acids. This CDR3 is CASSPGANQPQHF. The CDR3 region has the DNA TGTGCCAGCAGCCCCGGGGCCAATCAGCCCCAGCATTTT.